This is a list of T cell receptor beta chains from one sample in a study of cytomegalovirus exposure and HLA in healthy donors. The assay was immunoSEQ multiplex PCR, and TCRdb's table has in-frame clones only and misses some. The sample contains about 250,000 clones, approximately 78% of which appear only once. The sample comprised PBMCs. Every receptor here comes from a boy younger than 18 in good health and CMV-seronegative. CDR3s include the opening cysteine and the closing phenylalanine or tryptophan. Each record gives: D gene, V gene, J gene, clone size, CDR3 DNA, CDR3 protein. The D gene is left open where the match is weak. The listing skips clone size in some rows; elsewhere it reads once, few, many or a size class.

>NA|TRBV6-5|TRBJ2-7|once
TGTGCCAGCAACACGCGGGGCGTCTACGAGCAGTACTTC
CASNTRGVYEQYF
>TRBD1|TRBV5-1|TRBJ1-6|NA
TGCGCCAGCAGCTTGTCCGACAGGGGTTACTCACCCCTCCACTTT
CASSLSDRGYSPLHF
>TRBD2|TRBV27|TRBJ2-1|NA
TGTGCCAGCAGTCCGAGCTGGGGGGAGCGGGAGGAGGTCAATGAGCAGTTCTTC
CASSPSWGEREEVNEQFF
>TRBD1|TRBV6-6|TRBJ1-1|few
TGTGCCAGCAGTGGGGACAGGGTGGGGAGGGCTTTCTTT
CASSGDRVGRAFF
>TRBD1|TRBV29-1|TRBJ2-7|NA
TGCAGCGTGATACCGGGACAGGTATGCGAGCAGTACTTC
CSVIPGQVCEQYF
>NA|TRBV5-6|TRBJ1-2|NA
TGTGCCAGCAGCAAGCCGGACAGCTCCTATGGCTACACCTTC
CASSKPDSSYGYTF
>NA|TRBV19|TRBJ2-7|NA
TGTGCCAGTAGTATGCGACAGCTTTCCTACGAGCAGTACTTC
CASSMRQLSYEQYF
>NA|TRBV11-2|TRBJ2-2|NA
TGTGCCAGCAGCCCCACCCTAGAACGGATCGGGGAGCTGTTTTTT
CASSPTLERIGELFF
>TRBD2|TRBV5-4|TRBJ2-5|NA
TGTGCCAGCAGCTTCCCCGGGGGGGCGGGGCCCCAAGAGACCCAGTACTTC
CASSFPGGAGPQETQYF
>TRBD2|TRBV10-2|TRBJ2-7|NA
TGCGCCAGTAAGAATAGCGGGGGGCCACCCTACGAGCAGTACTTC
CASKNSGGPPYEQYF
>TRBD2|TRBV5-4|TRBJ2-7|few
TGTGCCAGCAGCTTGGCGGGCGGGAGGGCCGAGCAGTACTTC
CASSLAGGRAEQYF
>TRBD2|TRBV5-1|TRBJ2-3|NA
TGCGCCAGCCTGCCAGCGGGAGTCGCCACAGATACGCAGTATTTT
CASLPAGVATDTQYF
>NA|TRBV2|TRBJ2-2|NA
TGTGCCAGCAGTGAGACGACACGGACCGGGGAGCTGTTTTTT
CASSETTRTGELFF
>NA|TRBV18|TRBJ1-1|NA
TGTGCCAGCTCCCCCCTGAGGAGCACTGAAGCTTTCTTT
CASSPLRSTEAFF
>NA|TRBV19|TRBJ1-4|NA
TGTGCCAGTAGTTGGCGCTCAGGGCTTGAAAAACTGTTTTTT
CASSWRSGLEKLFF
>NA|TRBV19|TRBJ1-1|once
TGTGCCAGTATCCTTACTTGGGGGGGAACAAACACTGAAGCTTTCTTT
CASILTWGGTNTEAFF
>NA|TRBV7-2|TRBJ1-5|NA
TGTGCCAGCAGCTTAACAGGGTGGGGCCAGCCCCAGCATTTT
CASSLTGWGQPQHF